This T cell receptor (beta chain) was found in a study of regulatory T cells in long-lasting Graves disease. The time point was: newly diagnosed GD, antithyroid drugs for less than 3 months. Scientists built the TCR library using RNA that was extracted from PBMCs. The sample holds many counts of this clonotype. To make TCR beta libraries, researchers used iRepertoire HTBI primers and Arm-PCR of CDR3 regions. Via MiXCR, TCRdb re-called the multiplex PCR reads, giving one row per CDR3 protein. The data hold some 330,000 distinct CDR3 sequences, with about 10% observed a single time. In addition, the sample was reused for a study of T cells in Graves' hyperthyroidism and ophthalmopathy. That source reports: Among the patients, aged 18 to 65, hyperthyroidism was newly diagnosed and had lasted under 2 months. The HTBI primer set served for first-round RT-PCR of the TCR CDR3. Blood samples included most of the expanded thyroid clonotypes exceeding 0.001.

This specimen was peripheral blood mononuclear cells (PBMCs), taken at new diagnosis, from a patient treated with antithyroid drugs. The sequence was obtained from a woman younger than 35 with Graves disease.

The CDR3 DNA is TGTGCCAGCACGCACTACAATGAGCAGTTCTTC. This gives the protein CASTHYNEQFF. V and J are TRBV3-1 and TRBJ2-1; D remains unclear. The germline CDR1 and CDR2 sequences are LGHDT and YNNKEL (reference sequence). V lost 7 bases, J lost 3 bases, and 4 bases lay in between. This CDR3 comprises 11 residues.